Sequencing of this T cell receptor beta chain was carried out in a study of beta chain features in type 1 diabetes. All of the isolated RNA was reverse transcribed, so expressed TCRB transcripts were sequenced. TCRdb keeps only in-frame clones here, not all; method: immunoSEQ multiplex PCR. The profile shows approximately 330,000 clones, 11% of them singletons. This clone was counted only a few times. Trimming cost V 0 bases and J 8 bases; bases outside gene matches: 7. Germline-derived CDR1 and CDR2 are SGDLS and YYNGEE. This CDR3 comprises 15 residues. This TCR was recovered from a woman aged 25 to 39 in good health. The sequencing input was naive CD4+ T cells from blood. The chain joins TRBV9 to TRBJ2-4; 8 positions agree with TRBD1. CDR3 bases: TGTGCCAGCAGCGTAGTGGGGGCAGGGGGCGACATTCAGTACTTC. This gives the protein CASSVVGAGGDIQYF.